This T cell receptor beta chain was sequenced in a study of OX40 agonist ivuxolimab in advanced cancers. Measured with immunoSEQ multiplex PCR; TCRdb has only the in-frame clones, and not every one. This table holds 35,000 to 45,000 clones, more than 85% found once. Findings and caveats of the study: Also showing low normalized T-cell clonal expansion were some of the nonresponders.

This clone was recorded only once. As yet, its antigen is unknown. The CDR3 extends over 16 amino acids. Germline V gives CDR1 SGHRS, CDR2 YFSETQ. The germline V and J ends were trimmed by 4 bases and 8 bases, with 21 bases remaining between them. This receptor was identified in an adult with an advanced solid tumor such as melanoma, head and neck, liver or kidney cancer. The material sequenced was CD4+ or CD8+ T cells sorted from blood, taken in a trial of the OX40 agonist ivuxolimab. This chain connects TRBV5-1 to TRBJ2-2, with D possibly matching TRBD2 (6 bases). CDR3 nucleotide sequence: TGCGCCAGCAGCCCCACTAGCCCGGAGCCTTCAGGGGAGCTGTTTTTT. Translating it yields CASSPTSPEPSGELFF.